The 13 T cell receptor beta chains presented below share a single source sample, sequenced in a study of shared clonotypes between healthy human individuals. The naive CD8 subset, CD45RO-negative cells positively selected for CCR7, excluded terminally differentiated effector memory CD45RA+ cells. Clones were read by immunoSEQ multiplex PCR, and TCRdb kept only the in-frame ones, dropping some. The table records about 680,000 clones, about 91% of them present only once. Specimen: naive CD8+ T cells sorted from blood. Every receptor here comes from a man between 25 and 39 years old in good health.

V gene TRBV10-2 combines with J gene TRBJ2-2; D call uncertain. There are 12 residues in the CDR3. Germline V CDR1 and CDR2: WSHSY, SAAADI. V gave up 7 bases and J gave up 5 bases, with 8 bases separating them. The CDR3 reads CASTRPTGELFF. The CDR3 DNA is TGCGCCAGCACCAGACCTACCGGGGAGCTGTTTTTT.

This chain joins TRBV13 and TRBJ1-1; 8 nucleotides align to TRBD1. The V gene end was trimmed by 4 bases and the J gene end by 0 bases; junction bases not matched to a gene: 7. Germline assignment: CDR1 PRHDT and CDR2 FYEKMQ (reference sequence). The length of the CDR3 is 16 residues. The CDR3: CASSSQGAWVNTEAFF. The CDR3 DNA sequence: TGTGCCAGCAGCTCCCAGGGGGCGTGGGTGAACACTGAAGCTTTCTTT. The full variable domain, with the rest looked up from reference TRBV13 and TRBJ1-1, is AAGVIQSPRHLIKEKRETATLKCYPIPRHDTVYWYQQGPGQDPQFLISFYEKMQSDKGSIPDRFSAQQFSDYHSELNMSSLELGDSALYFCASSSQGAWVNTEAFFGQGTRLTVV.

The chain has TRBV18 and TRBJ2-5; D is ambiguous. V was cut by 0 bases and J by 3 bases, with 17 bases left in between. This CDR3 region has 17 residues. Per germline, CDR1 KGHSH and CDR2 LQKENI. The DNA for the CDR3 is TGTGCCAGCTCACCACCTAGTCCGGTCCGGGTGGAAGAGACCCAGTACTTC. Its translation is CASSPPSPVRVEETQYF.

CDR3 sequence (DNA): TGTGCCAGCAGCCCAGAATCTGGAAACACCATATATTTT. Amino acid sequence: CASSPESGNTIYF. This chain links TRBV27 with TRBJ1-3, with D unclear. The CDR3 is made up of 13 amino acids. Germline V gives CDR1 MNHEY, CDR2 SMNVEV (reference sequence). V lost 6 bases and J lost 1, with 7 bases in between.

The V and J genes are TRBV6-1 and TRBJ2-7, with 12 bases identical to TRBD2. This CDR3 region has 16 residues. V gave up 0 bases and J gave up 4 bases; unmatched junction bases: 4. Germline lookup yields CDR1 MNHNS and CDR2 SASEGT. The DNA of the CDR3 is TGTGCCAGCAGTGAAGCGCTAGCGGGAGGGCGGTACGAGCAGTACTTC. This gives the protein CASSEALAGGRYEQYF.

The V and J genes are TRBV9 and TRBJ2-7; 8 nucleotides line up with TRBD1. Germline CDR1 SGDLS, CDR2 YYNGEE. V gave up 3 bases and J gave up 11 bases; unmatched junction bases: 16. This CDR3 has 15 residues. DNA for the CDR3: TGTGCCAGCAGCGCTACTGGACAGGGCCGGGATGGGGAGTACTTC. It translates to CASSATGQGRDGEYF.

The chain couples TRBV28 to TRBJ2-1; 14 bases are shared with TRBD2. V gave up 6 bases and J gave up 8 bases; unmatched junction bases: 6. Germline CDR1 reads MDHEN; CDR2 reads SYDVKM. The CDR3 covers 15 residues. The CDR3 DNA reads TGTGCCAGCAGGCGACTAGCGGGAGGGCCCCATGAGCAGTTCTTC. Amino acid sequence: CASRRLAGGPHEQFF.

A single count supports this clone. The V and J genes are TRBV13 and TRBJ2-1; D call uncertain. V lost 2 bases and J lost 7, with 12 bases in between. The germline V gene has CDR1 PRHDT and CDR2 FYEKMQ (reference sequence). The CDR3 has 14 residues. CDR3 loop: CASSLSHTENEQFF. The CDR3 bases are TGTGCCAGCAGCTTAAGTCACACAGAAAATGAGCAGTTCTTC. Looking up the rest from reference TRBV13 and TRBJ2-1 gives the full variable domain: AAGVIQSPRHLIKEKRETATLKCYPIPRHDTVYWYQQGPGQDPQFLISFYEKMQSDKGSIPDRFSAQQFSDYHSELNMSSLELGDSALYFCASSLSHTENEQFFGPGTRLTVL.

The chain is built from TRBV11-2 and TRBJ2-5; 7 nucleotides line up with TRBD1. V lost 5 bases to trimming and J lost 2 bases; unmatched junction nucleotides: 5. Germline loops: CDR1 SGHAT, CDR2 FQNNGV. The CDR3 is 14 amino acids. CDR3: CASSPGQAQETQYF. The CDR3 DNA sequence: TGTGCCAGCAGCCCAGGACAGGCGCAAGAGACCCAGTACTTC.

This chain connects TRBV14 to TRBJ2-7; no clear D. The CDR3 loop spans 14 amino acids. Germline CDR1 reads SGHDN; CDR2 reads FVKESK. The V gene lost 1 base and the J gene lost 3 bases, with 10 bases spanning the gap. For the CDR3, the DNA is TGTGCCAGCAGCCAAGCTATTGACCTCTACGAGCAGTACTTC. It translates to CASSQAIDLYEQYF.

This clone was detected once. This sequence joins TRBV10-3 and TRBJ2-2; 7 positions match TRBD1. The trim removed 2 bases at V and 1 base at J, leaving 4 bases unmatched. Germline CDR1 ENHRY, CDR2 SYGVKD. CDR3 length equals 16 residues. The CDR3 region is CAISEGQVLNTGELFF. In DNA, the CDR3 is TGTGCCATCAGTGAGGGACAGGTACTGAACACCGGGGAGCTGTTTTTT.

The chain is built from TRBV6-5 and TRBJ2-7; 7 nucleotides align to TRBD2. Trimming removed 5 bases from V and 2 bases from J; junction bases left unmatched: 3. This CDR3 contains 13 residues. The germline CDR1 and CDR2 sequences are MNHEY and SVGAGI. For the CDR3, the DNA is TGTGCCAGCAGTCCGGCGGGGGCCTACGAGCAGTACTTC. Its translation: CASSPAGAYEQYF.

The V gene is TRBV7-9, the J gene TRBJ2-1; unclear D gene. Germline lookup yields CDR1 SEHNR and CDR2 FQNEAQ (reference sequence). V lost 5 bases and J lost 7, with 6 bases in between. The length of the CDR3 is 11 residues. CDR3 region: CASSLQNEQFF. The CDR3 nucleotides read TGTGCCAGCAGCCTTCAGAATGAGCAGTTCTTC.